This TCR beta chain was identified in a study of OX40 agonist ivuxolimab in advanced cancers. Study-wide context: It was permissible to have had prior anti-PD-1, anti-PD-L1 or anti-CTLA-4 therapy, and around 40% had some. Partial responses were achieved by three patients, of whom one had hepatocellular carcinoma and two had cutaneous melanoma.

Study-level findings and limits: Certain nonresponders likewise exhibited a low normalized T-cell clonal expansion.

V shed 5 bases and J 5 bases; nucleotides not matched to a gene: 10. CDR1 is MNHNS, CDR2 SASEGT, per germline. The CDR3 loop spans 15 amino acids. The table came from immunoSEQ multiplex PCR; TCRdb's copy has only in-frame clones and leaves some out. The sample shows fewer than 70,000 clones, roughly 90% of them seen only once. A word on this clone: Antigen: not known.

V gene TRBV6-1 combines with J gene TRBJ2-3; 7 positions agree with TRBD2. Sequences were derived from CD4+ or CD8+ T cells sorted from blood, sampled in a trial of the OX40 agonist ivuxolimab. The sequence was collected from an adult with an advanced solid tumor such as melanoma, head and neck, liver or kidney cancer. This CDR3 is CASSTLGGSQDTQYF. In DNA, the CDR3 is TGTGCCAGCAGTACCCTGGGCGGGAGTCAAGATACGCAGTATTTT.